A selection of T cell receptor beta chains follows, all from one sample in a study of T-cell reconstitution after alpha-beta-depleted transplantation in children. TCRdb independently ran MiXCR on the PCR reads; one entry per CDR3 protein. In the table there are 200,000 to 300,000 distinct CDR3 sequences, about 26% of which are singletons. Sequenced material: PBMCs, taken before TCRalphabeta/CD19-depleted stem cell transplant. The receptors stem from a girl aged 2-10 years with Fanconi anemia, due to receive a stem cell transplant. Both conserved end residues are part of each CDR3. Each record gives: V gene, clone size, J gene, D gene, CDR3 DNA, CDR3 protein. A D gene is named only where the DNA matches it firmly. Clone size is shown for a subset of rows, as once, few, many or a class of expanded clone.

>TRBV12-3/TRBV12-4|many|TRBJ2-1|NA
TGTGCCAGCAGTCATAATTACAATGAGCAGTTCTTC
CASSHNYNEQFF
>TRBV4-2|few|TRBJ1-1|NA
TGTGCCAGCAGCCAAGACCGTCGGGGACGAGAAGCTTTCTTT
CASSQDRRGREAFF
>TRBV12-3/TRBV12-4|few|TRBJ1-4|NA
TGTGCCAGCACCCCAGAGACTGGCATCAACGAAAAACTGTTTTTT
CASTPETGINEKLFF
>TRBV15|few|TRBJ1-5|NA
TGTGCCACGACCTCGGGGGGTGGGAATCAGCCCCAGCATTTT
CATTSGGGNQPQHF
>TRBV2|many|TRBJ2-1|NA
TGTGCCAGCAGTGTTAACCCTCTCAATGAGCAGTTCTTC
CASSVNPLNEQFF
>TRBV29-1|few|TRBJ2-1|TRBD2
TGCAGCGTTATTACAGGAGGGAGGGCCGTGAATGAGCAGTTCTTC
CSVITGGRAVNEQFF
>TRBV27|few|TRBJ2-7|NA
TGTGCCAGCAGTTTATCGCTGAGCACTATGAACTACGAGCAGTACTTC
CASSLSLSTMNYEQYF
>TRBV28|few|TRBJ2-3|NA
TGTGCCAGCAGTTTATCCGCGGGCTACACAGATACGCAGTATTTT
CASSLSAGYTDTQYF
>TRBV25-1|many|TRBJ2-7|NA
TGTGCCAGCAGTGAAGGTTACAGGGTGGAGGGCTACGAGCAGTACTTC
CASSEGYRVEGYEQYF
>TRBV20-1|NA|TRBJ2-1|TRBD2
TGCAGTGCTAGCTTTAGCGGGAGTGTTTACAATGAGCAGTTCTTC
CSASFSGSVYNEQFF
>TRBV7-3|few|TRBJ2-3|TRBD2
TGTGCCAGCAGCCCGACGGGGGGGAGCGCAGATACGCAGTATTTT
CASSPTGGSADTQYF